Following are 2 T cell receptor beta chains from one sample sequenced in a study of T-cell reconstitution after alpha-beta-depleted transplantation in children. Using unique molecular identifiers, the investigators prepared the TCRbeta library. TCRdb ran MiXCR on the PCR reads and lists one entry per CDR3 protein. Here the sample spans some 240,000 distinct CDR3 sequences, 9.7% being singletons. The sequences come from PBMCs from the stem cell graft donor, collected from the stem cell graft. These TCRs come from a human donor who donated a stem cell graft to a child with SCID.

This clonotype was detected ten times or more. The CDR3 reads CSARGEPGQGVGAEAFF. The CDR3, as DNA: TGCAGTGCTAGAGGGGAACCGGGACAGGGGGTAGGCGCTGAAGCTTTCTTT. The chain combines TRBV20-1 with TRBJ1-1, with 11 bases identical to TRBD1. The CDR3 extends over 17 amino acids. Germline loops: CDR1 DFQATT, CDR2 SNEGSKA (reference sequence). The ends lost 1 base at V and 6 bases at J; junction bases unmatched: 13.

This chain joins TRBV20-1 and TRBJ2-3; TRBD1 is a possible D gene (6 bases). The CDR3 runs to 13 residues. V dropped 6 bases and J dropped 4 bases, with 14 bases sitting between them. Germline V gene data show CDR1 as DFQATT and CDR2 as SNEGSKA (reference sequence). CDR3 bases: TGCAGTGCCCCCCGTGAGGGGGCAGATACGCAGTATTTT. Translation gives CSAPREGADTQYF.